One sample yielded the 20 T cell receptor beta chains listed below, sequenced in a study of blood T cell repertoires in COVID-19. The table came from immunoSEQ multiplex PCR; TCRdb's copy has only in-frame clones and leaves some out. This repertoire shows around 150,000 clones, roughly 84% found once; its top ten account for roughly 8.7%. The sample comprised peripheral blood. These receptors were obtained from a man aged 25 to 45 with COVID-19, enrolled during active disease.

The gene calls are TRBV7-3 and TRBJ2-5; 12 bases fit TRBD1. J gave up 5 bases and V 5 bases, and 9 bases lay outside the gene matches. From germline, CDR1 is SGHTA and CDR2 FQGTGA. The CDR3 length is 16 residues. The CDR3 loop is CASSRMGTGGEETQYF. The CDR3 DNA sequence: TGTGCCAGCAGCCGTATGGGGACAGGGGGCGAGGAGACCCAGTACTTC.

Only one count was recorded for this clone. This chain connects TRBV6-5 to TRBJ2-7, with 7 bases fitting TRBD1. Trimming took 6 bases from V and 1 from J; bases not matched to a gene: 3. The CDR3 loop spans 13 amino acids. The germline V gene has CDR1 MNHEY and CDR2 SVGAGI. The CDR3 sequence is CASSPQGSYEQYF. DNA of the CDR3: TGTGCCAGCAGCCCACAGGGGTCCTACGAGCAGTACTTC.

The V and J genes are TRBV28 and TRBJ1-6, with D possibly being TRBD1 (5 bases). This CDR3 contains 14 residues. Germline CDR1 MDHEN, CDR2 SYDVKM. V dropped 8 bases and J dropped 7 bases, with 15 bases sitting between them. CDR3 DNA sequence: TGTGCCAGCGGGGGAGGGTTAATGAATTCACCCCTCCACTTT. It codes for CASGGGLMNSPLHF.

The rearrangement links TRBV7-9 to TRBJ2-2; TRBD2 matches 9 bases. Trimming took 5 bases from V and 4 from J; bases not matched to a gene: 8. The length of the CDR3 is 16 residues. Germline lookup yields CDR1 SEHNR and CDR2 FQNEAQ (reference sequence). CDR3 DNA sequence: TGTGCCAGCAGCGGAAAGAGCGGGAGGTTCACCGGGGAGCTGTTTTTT. Its protein product is CASSGKSGRFTGELFF.

V usage is TRBV5-4 and J usage is TRBJ1-5; TRBD1 matches at 7 bases. CDR3 length: 17 residues. Per germline, CDR1 SGHNT and CDR2 YYREEE (reference sequence). V lost 5 bases to trimming and J lost 6 bases; unmatched junction nucleotides: 17. The CDR3 DNA reads TGTGCCAGCAGTACGGGAACAGGGGACCGAATAATTCAGCCCCAGCATTTT. Protein sequence: CASSTGTGDRIIQPQHF.

This rearrangement joins TRBV6-2 or TRBV6-3 to TRBJ2-4, with TRBD2 matching 7 bases. Germline V gene sequence: CDR1 MNHEY, CDR2 SVGEGT. The CDR3 covers 20 residues. V trimming: 5 bases; J trimming: 1 base; junction bases outside the gene matches: 20. As DNA, the CDR3 is TGTGCCAGCAGTCCCTTCCAGAGCGGGTCGGCCGGGGGGGCCAAAAACATTCAGTACTTC. Its protein is CASSPFQSGSAGGAKNIQYF.

This rearrangement joins TRBV24-1 to TRBJ2-5, with 8 bases that match TRBD1. The V segment lost 7 bases and the J segment 5 bases; nucleotides outside the gene matches: 14. The CDR3 sequence is 16 residues long. Germline CDR1 and CDR2: KGHDR and SFDVKD. CDR3 in amino acids: CATSEGQGGGVETQYF. The CDR3 DNA sequence: TGTGCCACCAGCGAAGGACAGGGAGGAGGGGTTGAGACCCAGTACTTC.

The V call is TRBV19, the J call TRBJ1-2; 12 nucleotides match TRBD1. The ends lost 4 bases at V and 3 bases at J; junction bases unmatched: 6. This CDR3 spans 16 amino acids. Germline CDR1 and CDR2: LNHDA and SQIVND (reference sequence). The CDR3 loop reads CASSSGTGGLDYGYTF. CDR3 coding DNA: TGTGCCAGTAGTAGCGGGACAGGGGGCCTGGACTATGGCTACACCTTC.

V and J are TRBV4-1 and TRBJ2-3, with D maybe TRBD1 (5 bases). Germline CDR1 is MGHRA and CDR2 is YSYEKL. CDR3 size: 16 residues. V lost 1 base, J lost 1 base, and 12 bases lay in between. DNA for the CDR3: TGCGCCAGCAGCCAAGTATCCAGGGTGGGCACAGATACGCAGTATTTT. Translating it yields CASSQVSRVGTDTQYF.

This chain joins TRBV2 and TRBJ2-5; tentatively, D is TRBD2 (6 bases). V was cut by 1 base and J by 1 base, with 16 bases left in between. The CDR3 is made up of 17 amino acids. Germline CDR1 is SNHLY and CDR2 is FYNNEI. The CDR3 DNA reads TGTGCCAGCAGTGAAGTGGCCTACGGGGGACCCCAAGAGACCCAGTACTTC. Residues: CASSEVAYGGPQETQYF.

The chain uses TRBV6-6 and TRBJ1-6; 9 bases fit TRBD1. Looked up from germline, CDR1 is MNHNY and CDR2 is SVGAGI (reference sequence). The trim removed 11 bases at V and 5 bases at J, leaving 4 bases unmatched. The CDR3 covers 13 residues. CDR3 sequence reads: CAGRDRDNSPLHF. CDR3 bases: TGTGCCGGACGGGACAGGGATAATTCACCCCTCCACTTT.

J is TRBJ2-1 and V is TRBV7-2; 8 bases match TRBD2. The CDR3 runs to 15 residues. Germline V CDR1 and CDR2: SGHTA, FQGNSA. With V trimmed by 2 bases and J by 5 bases, 5 bases remained unmatched. CDR3 in amino acids: CASSLSGRAHNEQFF. The CDR3 DNA reads as TGTGCCAGCAGCTTATCCGGGAGGGCCCACAATGAGCAGTTCTTC. Drawing the rest from reference TRBV7-2 and TRBJ2-1, the complete variable domain is GAGVSQSPSNKVTEKGKDVELRCDPISGHTALYWYRQSLGQGLEFLIYFQGNSAPDKSGLPSDRFSAERTGGSVSTLTIQRTQQEDSAVYLCASSLSGRAHNEQFFGPGTRLTVL.

The V gene is TRBV27, the J gene TRBJ2-1; TRBD2 matches 10 bases. From germline, CDR1 is MNHEY and CDR2 SMNVEV (reference sequence). This CDR3 has 16 residues. J gave up 7 bases and V 8 bases, and 14 bases lay outside the gene matches. CDR3 loop: CASQSPQREGGNEQFF. CDR3 in DNA: TGTGCCAGCCAGTCGCCCCAGCGGGAGGGGGGGAATGAGCAGTTCTTC.

The chain has TRBV2 and TRBJ1-1; TRBD1 agrees at 8 bases. Trimming took 4 bases from V and 6 from J; bases not matched to a gene: 7. Germline V lookup: CDR1 SNHLY, CDR2 FYNNEI. The CDR3 is 14 amino acids. The CDR3 sequence: CASSGQQGAAEAFF. The CDR3 nucleotides read TGTGCCAGCAGTGGACAGCAGGGGGCGGCTGAAGCTTTCTTT.

The V call is TRBV28, the J call TRBJ1-1; possible D gene TRBD1, 5 bases. The CDR3 length is 13 residues. V was clipped by 5 bases and J by 6 bases, with 13 bases between them. Germline values: CDR1 MDHEN, CDR2 SYDVKM. In DNA, the CDR3 is TGTGCCAGCAGTAGGCTGGGGCTACCTGAAGCTTTCTTT. It is translated as CASSRLGLPEAFF.

V gene TRBV11-2 combines with J gene TRBJ2-1; TRBD2 matches 11 bases. CDR1 SGHAT and CDR2 FQNNGV come from the germline V gene. After removal of 5 bases from V and 8 bases from J, the junction contained 8 bases not matched to a gene. There are 15 residues in the CDR3. The CDR3 DNA sequence: TGTGCCAGCAGCCCCACTAGCGGGAGAGCGGATGAGCAGTTCTTC. This codes for CASSPTSGRADEQFF. The whole variable domain, remainder taken from reference TRBV11-2 and TRBJ2-1, is EAGVAQSPRYKIIEKRQSVAFWCNPISGHATLYWYQQILGQGPKLLIQFQNNGVVDDSQLPKDRFSAERLKGVDSTLKIQPAKLEDSAVYLCASSPTSGRADEQFFGPGTRLTVL.

V usage is TRBV7-2 and J usage is TRBJ1-5; 9 positions match TRBD1. The CDR3 has 15 residues. V was clipped by 6 bases and J by 6 bases; unmatched bases: 9. Germline lookup yields CDR1 SGHTA and CDR2 FQGNSA. The CDR3 loop is CASSSDRGSGQPQHF. The CDR3 DNA is TGTGCCAGCAGTTCCGACAGGGGGTCCGGTCAGCCCCAGCATTTT.

The V and J genes are TRBV9 and TRBJ1-3, with a weak D call TRBD1 (5 bases). This CDR3 region has 16 residues. Trimming shortened V by 2 bases and J by 0 bases, and 12 bases separated the two germline ends. In germline, CDR1 is SGDLS, CDR2 YYNGEE. CDR3 loop: CASSVLGGTSGNTIYF. DNA for the CDR3: TGTGCCAGCAGCGTCCTTGGGGGGACCTCTGGAAACACCATATATTTT.

V gene TRBV5-4 combines with J gene TRBJ1-2, with 8 bases fitting TRBD1. The CDR3 totals 14 residues. Germline V gene lookup returns CDR1 SGHNT and CDR2 YYREEE (reference sequence). V shed 4 bases, J shed 3 bases, and the junction held 5 bases outside the gene matches. CDR3 sequence reads: CASSPRTGHYGYTF. DNA of the CDR3: TGTGCCAGCAGCCCCCGGACAGGGCACTATGGCTACACCTTC.

In this sample, this clone turned up once. V is TRBV30 and J is TRBJ1-5, with D maybe TRBD1 (6 bases). The CDR3 spans 16 residues. Per germline, CDR1 GTSNPN and CDR2 SVGIG (reference sequence). Trimming took 2 bases from V and 0 from J, leaving 14 bases between them. The CDR3 sequence: CAWSKVGGASNQPQHF. The CDR3 DNA follows: TGTGCCTGGAGTAAAGTGGGGGGGGCTAGCAATCAGCCCCAGCATTTT.